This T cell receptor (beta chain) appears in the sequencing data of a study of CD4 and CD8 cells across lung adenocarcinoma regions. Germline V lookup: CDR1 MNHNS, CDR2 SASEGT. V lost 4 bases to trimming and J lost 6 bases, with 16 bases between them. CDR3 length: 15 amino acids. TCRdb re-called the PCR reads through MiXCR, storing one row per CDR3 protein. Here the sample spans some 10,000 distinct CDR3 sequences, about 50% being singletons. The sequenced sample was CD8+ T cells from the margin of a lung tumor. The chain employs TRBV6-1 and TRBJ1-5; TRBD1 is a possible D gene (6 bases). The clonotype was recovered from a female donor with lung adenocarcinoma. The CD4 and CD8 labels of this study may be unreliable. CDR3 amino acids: CASSGGTGPGQPQHF. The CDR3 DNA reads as TGTGCCAGCAGTGGAGGCACAGGGCCGGGTCAGCCCCAGCATTTT.